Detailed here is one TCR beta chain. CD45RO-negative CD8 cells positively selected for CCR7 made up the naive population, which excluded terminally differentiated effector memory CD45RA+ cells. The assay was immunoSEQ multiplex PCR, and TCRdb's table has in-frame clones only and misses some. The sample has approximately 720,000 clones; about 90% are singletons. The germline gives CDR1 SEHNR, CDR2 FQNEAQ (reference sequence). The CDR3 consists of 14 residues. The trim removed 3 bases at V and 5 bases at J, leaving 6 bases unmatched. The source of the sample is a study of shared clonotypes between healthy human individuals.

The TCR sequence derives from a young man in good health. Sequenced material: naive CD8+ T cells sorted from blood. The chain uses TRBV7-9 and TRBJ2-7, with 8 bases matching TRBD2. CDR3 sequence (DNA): TGTGCCAGCAGCTTGGGAGCGGGAGCGCACGAGCAGTACTTC. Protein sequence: CASSLGAGAHEQYF.